This T cell receptor beta chain was obtained from a study of vaccination and CD4 T cells after COVID-19. Note on this clonotype: The antigen is unknown.

An Oncomine TCR Beta short-read assay was used to sequence the DNA from cultured CD4+ T cells. TCRdb re-called the PCR reads through MiXCR, storing one row per CDR3 protein. The table has 6,600 or so distinct CDR3 sequences, approximately 40% seen once. Treatment defined: approximately nine-day PBMC culture with coronavirus spike peptide pools or control peptides (ViraFEST assay). Gathering of the CD4+ T cells, from the unexposed donor, took place before the COVID-19 pandemic (2011-2018). Germline assignment: CDR1 KGHSH and CDR2 LQKENI. The CDR3 length is 14 residues. Trimming took 3 bases from V and 6 from J, leaving 12 bases between them.

The receptor was isolated from a human donor in good health. Specimen: CD4+ T cells from blood, cultured in vitro. The V call is TRBV18, the J call TRBJ1-5; D may be TRBD1 (5 bases). As DNA, the CDR3 is TGTGCCAGCTCACCGTTTAAAGGGACTCAGCCCCAGCATTTT. Residues: CASSPFKGTQPQHF.